This T cell receptor beta chain comes out of a study of low-dose radiotherapy and immunotherapy resistance in tumors. Stated time point: after trial treatment. Indicated treatment: LDRT plus nivolumab, ipilimumab, low-dose cyclophosphamide and aspirin (RACIN trial). Gene-specific TRAV and TRBV primers were used for first-strand cDNA, covering alpha and beta chains. With a V-primer adapter and a constant-region primer, TCRs were amplified for about 20 PCR cycles. TCRdb processed the reads anew with MiXCR; each CDR3 protein has one entry. Of tens of thousands of distinct CDR3 sequences listed, around 21% are singletons. Germline CDR1 and CDR2: DFQATT and SNEGSKA (reference sequence). The V end was cut by 0 bases, the J end by 5 bases, with 16 bases between. The CDR3 runs 15 residues.

The TCR sequence derives from a female donor with ovarian cancer. Sequenced here: PBMCs, sampled after low-dose radiotherapy plus immunotherapy. V usage is TRBV20-1 and J usage is TRBJ1-1, with D maybe TRBD1 (5 bases). DNA for the CDR3: TGCAGTGCTAGAGATTCGTTACGGGGGAGGACTGAAGCTTTCTTT. The encoded protein is CSARDSLRGRTEAFF.